Each of the 31 T cell receptor beta chains below was sequenced from the same sample in a study of cytomegalovirus exposure and HLA in healthy donors. The PCR was carried out with 60 Vbeta primers and 13 Jbeta primers. The table came from immunoSEQ multiplex PCR; TCRdb's copy has only in-frame clones and leaves some out. The sample has some 90,000 clones; about 79% are singletons. The specimen was PBMCs. These receptors came from a female donor in good health and CMV-seronegative.

V usage is TRBV6-6 and J usage is TRBJ1-3; possibly TRBD1 for D (5 bases). The germline gives CDR1 MNHNY, CDR2 SVGAGI (reference sequence). The CDR3 length is 12 residues. V lost 8 bases and J 2 bases, leaving 7 bases between the germline ends. CDR3 DNA sequence: TGTGCCAGCGACAGCGCTGGAAACACCATATATTTT. Protein product: CASDSAGNTIYF.

This clone was detected only once. The gene calls are TRBV19 and TRBJ1-2, with 9 positions matching TRBD1. Per the germline V gene, CDR1 is LNHDA and CDR2 is SQIVND (reference sequence). Losses at the gene ends were 7 bases for V and 0 bases for J; bases not matched to a gene: 6. The CDR3 is 15 residues long. CDR3 loop: CASTQGTGSNYGYTF. The CDR3 nucleotides are TGTGCCAGTACCCAAGGGACAGGGTCTAACTATGGCTACACCTTC.

The CDR3 region is CASSPRSRTSGRTYEQYF. The CDR3 DNA follows: TGCGCCAGCAGCCCACGAAGTAGGACTAGCGGGAGGACCTACGAGCAGTACTTC. The chain recombines TRBV5-1 with TRBJ2-7; 14 positions match TRBD2. CDR1 is SGHRS, CDR2 YFSETQ, per germline. The CDR3 extends over 18 amino acids. Germline trimming cut 4 bases from V and 2 bases from J; bases unmatched to any gene: 11.

The chain joins TRBV19 to TRBJ2-5; possible D gene TRBD1, 5 bases. CDR3 size: 15 residues. V lost 0 bases, J lost 3 bases, and 11 bases lay in between. Germline-derived CDR1 and CDR2 are LNHDA and SQIVND (reference sequence). The CDR3 here is CASSIDHRSKETQYF. Written as DNA, the CDR3 is TGTGCCAGTAGTATAGATCACAGGAGCAAAGAGACCCAGTACTTC.

This chain uses TRBV2 with TRBJ2-1; 7 nucleotides line up with TRBD2. Germline trimming cut 6 bases from V and 0 bases from J; bases unmatched to any gene: 5. Germline CDR1 reads SNHLY; CDR2 reads FYNNEI. The length of the CDR3 is 15 residues. The CDR3 reads CASSRDYYSYNEQFF. In DNA form, the CDR3 reads TGTGCCAGCAGCAGGGACTACTACTCCTACAATGAGCAGTTCTTC.

The chain joins TRBV18 to TRBJ2-3, with 10 bases identical to TRBD1. The germline CDR1 and CDR2 sequences are KGHSH and LQKENI. The CDR3 has 15 amino acids. J gave up 4 bases and V 4 bases, and 5 bases lay outside the gene matches. CDR3: CASSLDRGLADTQYF. The CDR3 DNA follows: TGTGCCAGCTCACTGGACAGGGGGTTGGCAGATACGCAGTATTTT. The full variable domain, with the rest looked up from reference TRBV18 and TRBJ2-3, is NAGVMQNPRHLVRRRGQEARLRCSPMKGHSHVYWYRQLPEEGLKFMVYLQKENIIDESGMPKERFSAEFPKEGPSILRIQQVVRGDSAAYFCASSLDRGLADTQYFGPGTRLTVL.

V and J are TRBV5-1 and TRBJ2-7, with 7 bases identical to TRBD2. Germline loops: CDR1 SGHRS, CDR2 YFSETQ. The CDR3 consists of 13 residues. The J segment lost 5 bases and the V segment lost 1 base, leaving 3 bases of the junction unmatched. The CDR3: CASSLPGGDEQYF. DNA of the CDR3: TGCGCCAGCAGCTTGCCGGGGGGAGACGAGCAGTACTTC.

The chain links TRBV25-1 to TRBJ2-7, with a weak D call TRBD2 (5 bases). The germline V gene encodes CDR1 MGHDK and CDR2 SYGVNS. This CDR3 is built from 12 residues. Trimming cost V 4 bases and J 1 base, with 5 bases left between them. DNA for the CDR3: TGTGCCAGCAGTGGGGAGTCCTACGAGCAGTACTTC. Residues: CASSGESYEQYF.

CDR3 in DNA: TGTGCCTGGAGCCACGGACAGGGGGACACTGAAGCTTTCTTT. Translated: CAWSHGQGDTEAFF. This rearrangement joins TRBV30 to TRBJ1-1, with 10 bases matching TRBD1. Germline V gene data show CDR1 as GTSNPN and CDR2 as SVGIG (reference sequence). The CDR3 consists of 14 residues. J gave up 3 bases and V 3 bases, and 4 bases lay outside the gene matches. Using reference TRBV30 and TRBJ1-1 for the parts outside the CDR3, the full variable domain is SQTIHQWPATLVQPVGSPLSLECTVEGTSNPNLYWYRQAAGRGLQLLFYSVGIGQISSEVPQNLSASRPQDRQFILSSKKLLLSDSGFYLCAWSHGQGDTEAFFGQGTRLTVV.

J is TRBJ1-5 and V is TRBV29-1, with D possibly TRBD1 on 6 matching bases. With 5 bases removed from V and 4 bases from J, the gap between germline ends came to 9 bases. This CDR3 region has 12 residues. CDR1 and CDR2 from the germline V gene are SQVTM and ANQGSEA. For the CDR3, the DNA is TGCAGCGTTTACAGGGATAATCAGCCCCAGCATTTT. Encoded protein: CSVYRDNQPQHF.

The CDR3 nucleotides read TGTGCCAGCAGTACCCGGGCTAGCGGGTTTTTAGATGAGCAGTTCTTC. It is translated as CASSTRASGFLDEQFF. The chain links TRBV6-4 to TRBJ2-1, with TRBD2 matching over 8 bases. This CDR3 comprises 16 residues. The ends lost 5 bases at V and 8 bases at J; junction bases unmatched: 14. Germline V CDR1 and CDR2: MRHNA, SNTAGT.

This chain joins TRBV28 and TRBJ2-3, with D uncertain. The CDR3 runs 14 residues. Germline V gene data show CDR1 as MDHEN and CDR2 as SYDVKM. Trimming took off 2 bases at V and 6 bases at J, with 12 bases between the two ends. The CDR3: CASSLPPTRDTQYF. CDR3 DNA sequence: TGTGCCAGCAGTTTACCTCCTACCCGGGATACGCAGTATTTT.

The chain links TRBV25-1 to TRBJ2-3, with 8 nucleotides matching TRBD1. The CDR3 loop spans 15 amino acids. V trimming: 4 bases; J trimming: 2 bases; junction bases outside the gene matches: 5. Germline assignment: CDR1 MGHDK and CDR2 SYGVNS. The CDR3 nucleotides are TGTGCCAGCAGTGGAGGGACAGGATTCACAGATACGCAGTATTTT. Its protein is CASSGGTGFTDTQYF. Drawing the rest from reference TRBV25-1 and TRBJ2-3, the complete variable domain is EADIYQTPRYLVIGTGKKITLECSQTMGHDKMYWYQQDPGMELHLIHYSYGVNSTEKGDLSSESTVSRIRTEHFPLTLESARPSHTSQYLCASSGGTGFTDTQYFGPGTRLTVL.

The genes are TRBV14 and TRBJ2-1; TRBD2 agrees at 15 bases. Germline V gene sequence: CDR1 SGHDN, CDR2 FVKESK. Trimming at V came to 4 bases and at J to 7 bases, leaving 8 bases not matched to a gene. The CDR3 has 17 residues. The DNA for the CDR3 is TGTGCCAGCAGCCTAATGGATGGGACTAGCGGGAGGAATGAGCAGTTCTTC. Its translation: CASSLMDGTSGRNEQFF.

The chain links TRBV2 to TRBJ1-5, with D uncertain. V lost 1 base to trimming and J lost 5 bases, with 9 bases between them. From germline, CDR1 is SNHLY and CDR2 FYNNEI. The CDR3 length is 14 residues. The chain's CDR3 is CASSEDGFYQPQHF. CDR3 bases: TGTGCCAGCAGTGAAGACGGGTTTTATCAGCCCCAGCATTTT.

The CDR3 here is CASSQGALGQPQHF. The CDR3 region has the DNA TGTGCCAGTTCACAGGGGGCTTTGGGTCAGCCCCAGCATTTT. The chain links TRBV2 to TRBJ1-5; 9 bases are shared with TRBD1. The CDR3 covers 14 residues. Germline trimming cut 9 bases from V and 6 bases from J; bases unmatched to any gene: 9. Germline V lookup: CDR1 SNHLY, CDR2 FYNNEI.

The rearrangement uses TRBV7-9 and TRBJ1-2; D gene unclear. The CDR3 consists of 13 residues. V lost 7 bases and J lost 6, with 15 bases in between. Germline CDR1 is SEHNR and CDR2 is FQNEAQ (reference sequence). In nucleotides, the CDR3 is TGTGCCAGCACCCCTACGAGTCTCAATGGCTACACCTTC. Protein: CASTPTSLNGYTF.

This clone has a single count. The V gene is TRBV7-9, the J gene TRBJ1-2, with D unclear. The CDR3 is 14 residues long. V lost 5 bases to trimming and J lost 4 bases, with 14 bases between them. The germline V gene has CDR1 SEHNR and CDR2 FQNEAQ (reference sequence). DNA for the CDR3: TGTGCCAGCAGCGACCCAGGTGCAAGCTATGGCTACACCTTC. Protein: CASSDPGASYGYTF. The full variable domain, rest sourced from reference TRBV7-9 and TRBJ1-2, is DTGVSQNPRHKITKRGQNVTFRCDPISEHNRLYWYRQTLGQGPEFLTYFQNEAQLEKSRLLSDRFSAERPKGSFSTLEIQRTEQGDSAMYLCASSDPGASYGYTFGSGTRLTVV.

V gene TRBV7-8 combines with J gene TRBJ2-1; 12 bases are a match to TRBD1. From germline, CDR1 is SGHVS and CDR2 FQNEAQ. The CDR3 sequence is 14 residues long. J was trimmed by 9 bases and V by 4 bases; bases with no gene match: 4. This CDR3 is CASSSGQGAAEQFF. The CDR3 DNA sequence: TGTGCCAGCAGCTCGGGACAGGGGGCGGCTGAGCAGTTCTTC.

There are a few counts of this clone. This chain joins TRBV28 and TRBJ1-4, with D unresolved. The germline CDR1 and CDR2 sequences are MDHEN and SYDVKM. V dropped 7 bases and J dropped 2 bases, with 11 bases sitting between them. CDR3 length: 14 amino acids. For the CDR3, the DNA is TGTGCCAGCACGGCGGGGAGTACTAATGAAAAACTGTTTTTT. This gives the protein CASTAGSTNEKLFF.

This clone showed up just once. CDR3 sequence (DNA): TGTGCCAGCAGCGCCCGGGACCCCGGCGGGAAAAAACTGTTTTTT. This gives the protein CASSARDPGGKKLFF. The chain links TRBV13 to TRBJ1-4, with D perhaps TRBD1 (5 bases). Germline-derived CDR1 and CDR2 are PRHDT and FYEKMQ (reference sequence). There are 15 residues in the CDR3. V shed 5 bases and J shed 9 bases, with 19 bases lying between them.

This clone is labeled as medium-sized (0.01 to 0.1%). The chain couples TRBV6-1 to TRBJ2-3, with 9 bases aligning to TRBD1. Germline CDR1 MNHNS, CDR2 SASEGT. The CDR3 spans 16 residues. Trimming cost V 1 base and J 3 bases; bases outside gene matches: 5. The CDR3 loop reads CASSEVTGTGTDTQYF. In nucleotides, the CDR3 is TGTGCCAGCAGTGAAGTTACCGGGACAGGGACAGATACGCAGTATTTT.

The V and J genes are TRBV15 and TRBJ2-7; possible D gene TRBD1, 6 bases. The length of the CDR3 is 18 residues. V lost 0 bases and J 4 bases, leaving 22 bases between the germline ends. Germline V gives CDR1 LNHNV, CDR2 YYDKDF (reference sequence). In DNA, the CDR3 is TGTGCCACCAGCAGAGAAGGGACAAAAGCCGTCCGAACTTACGAGCAGTACTTC. The encoded protein is CATSREGTKAVRTYEQYF.

The chain employs TRBV18 and TRBJ2-7; possible D gene TRBD2, 6 bases. There are 15 residues in the CDR3. Germline lookup yields CDR1 KGHSH and CDR2 LQKENI. V lost 3 bases and J 1 base, leaving 13 bases between the germline ends. CDR3 sequence: CASSPPGGSSYEQYF. The DNA for the CDR3 is TGTGCCAGCTCACCGCCCGGGGGATCTTCCTACGAGCAGTACTTC.

This chain links TRBV5-6 with TRBJ2-1, with TRBD2 as a possible D gene (6 bases). CDR1 is SGHDT, CDR2 YYEEEE, per germline. V gave up 1 base and J gave up 7 bases, with 27 bases separating them. The CDR3 has 19 amino acids. The CDR3 loop is CASSLRLTDGSPSGNEQFF. CDR3 DNA: TGTGCCAGCAGCTTGCGACTCACCGACGGGAGCCCCAGTGGGAATGAGCAGTTCTTC.

The V gene is TRBV28, the J gene TRBJ1-5; 10 positions match TRBD1. CDR1 is MDHEN and CDR2 is SYDVKM in the germline V gene. Germline trimming cut 2 bases from V and 3 bases from J; bases unmatched to any gene: 1. The CDR3 sequence is 15 residues long. The CDR3 loop is CASSLDRGPNQPQHF. CDR3 DNA: TGTGCCAGCAGTTTAGACAGGGGGCCCAATCAGCCCCAGCATTTT.

In the case of this clone: An end of the junction does not agree with germline; a read error may underlie this. J is TRBJ1-1 and V is TRBV5-1, with D possibly matching TRBD1 (5 bases). Germline values: CDR1 SGHRS, CDR2 YFSETQ. This CDR3 has 14 amino acids. The DNA of the CDR3 is TGCGCCAGCAGCACCAGTGGGGGGAACCCTGAAGCTTTCTTT. Translated, it gives CASSTSGGNPEAFF.

This sequence joins TRBV28 and TRBJ2-7; 7 bases are shared with TRBD2. Germline CDR1 and CDR2: MDHEN and SYDVKM. CDR3 length: 13 residues. The V gene end was trimmed by 3 bases and the J gene end by 6 bases; junction bases not matched to a gene: 5. CDR3 sequence reads: CASSLGGSREQYF. The CDR3 DNA reads TGTGCCAGCAGTTTGGGGGGGTCACGCGAGCAGTACTTC.

V gene TRBV2 combines with J gene TRBJ2-2, with D possibly being TRBD1 (6 bases). CDR3 size: 14 residues. The V end was cut by 2 bases, the J end by 7 bases, with 11 bases between. Germline CDR1 is SNHLY and CDR2 is FYNNEI. Written as DNA, the CDR3 is TGTGCCAGCAGTGAATACAGGGATGGCGGGGAGCTGTTTTTT. Residues: CASSEYRDGGELFF.

A few counts support this clone. This chain connects TRBV4-1 to TRBJ2-2, with 7 nucleotides matching TRBD2. After removal of 0 bases from V and 0 bases from J, the junction contained 1 base not matched to a gene. The CDR3 is made up of 16 amino acids. CDR1 and CDR2 from the germline V gene are MGHRA and YSYEKL. The CDR3 here is CASSQEAGPNTGELFF. In nucleotides, the CDR3 is TGCGCCAGCAGCCAAGAAGCGGGGCCGAACACCGGGGAGCTGTTTTTT.

The chain carries TRBV5-1 and TRBJ1-5, with D hard to call. CDR1 is SGHRS, CDR2 YFSETQ, per germline. Trimming cost V 5 bases and J 0 bases, with 6 bases left between them. The length of the CDR3 is 13 residues. The chain's CDR3 is CASRLDSNQPQHF. The CDR3 bases are TGCGCCAGCAGGTTAGATAGCAATCAGCCCCAGCATTTT.